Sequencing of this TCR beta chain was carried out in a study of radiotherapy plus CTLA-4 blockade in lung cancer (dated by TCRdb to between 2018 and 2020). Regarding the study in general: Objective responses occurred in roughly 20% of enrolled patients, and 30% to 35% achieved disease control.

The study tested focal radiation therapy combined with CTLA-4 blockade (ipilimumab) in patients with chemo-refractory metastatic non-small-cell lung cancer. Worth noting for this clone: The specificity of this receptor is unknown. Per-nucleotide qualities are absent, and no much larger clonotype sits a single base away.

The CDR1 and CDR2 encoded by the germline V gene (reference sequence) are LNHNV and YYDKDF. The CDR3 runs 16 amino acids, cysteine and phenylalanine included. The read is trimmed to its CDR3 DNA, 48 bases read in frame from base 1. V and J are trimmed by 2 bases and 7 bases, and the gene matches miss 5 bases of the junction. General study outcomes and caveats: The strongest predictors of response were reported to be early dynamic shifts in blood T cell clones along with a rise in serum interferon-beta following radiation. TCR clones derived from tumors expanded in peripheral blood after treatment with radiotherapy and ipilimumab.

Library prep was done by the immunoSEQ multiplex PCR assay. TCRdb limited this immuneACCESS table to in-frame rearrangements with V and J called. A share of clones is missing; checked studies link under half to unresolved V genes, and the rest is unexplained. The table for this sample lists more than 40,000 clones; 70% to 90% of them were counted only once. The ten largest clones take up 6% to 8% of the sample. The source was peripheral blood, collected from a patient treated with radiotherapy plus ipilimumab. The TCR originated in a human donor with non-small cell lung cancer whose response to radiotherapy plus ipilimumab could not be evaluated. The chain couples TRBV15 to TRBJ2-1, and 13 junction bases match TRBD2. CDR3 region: CATSRSGLAGANEQFF. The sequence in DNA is TGTGCCACCAGCAGATCCGGACTAGCGGGAGCAAATGAGCAGTTCTTC.